These 25 T cell receptor beta chains came from one sample sequenced in a study of CD8 T cells in ankylosing spondylitis (dated by TCRdb to about 2017). Their specific antigens are unknown. Paper-wide results and their limitations: Blood from ankylosing spondylitis patients appeared to be characterized by a TCR beta motif composed of eight highly homologous amino acid variants.

Library prep was done by 5' RACE. Instrument used: Illumina HiSeq 2500. TCRdb itself trimmed the public reads at Q25 with fastp, ran MiXCR and retained productive beta chains. Every distinct CDR3 protein forms one entry, paired with its most common genes and DNA. Here the sample has 750,000 to 850,000 distinct CDR3 sequences; about an eighth occur a single time. The ten most abundant clones make up 0.51% of the sample. Sequencing was performed on blood, either unsorted or a sorted T cell fraction (not recorded which). Receptors originate from a male donor with ankylosing spondylitis.

In this sample, this clonotype turned up many times. The gene calls are TRBV24-1 and TRBJ2-1; 7 bases align to TRBD1. Germline CDR1 KGHDR, CDR2 SFDVKD. With 7 bases clipped from V and 7 bases from J, the junction kept 12 bases outside the gene matches. The CDR3 extends over 15 amino acids. CDR3 region: CATSLGQDGMNEQFF. The CDR3, as DNA: TGTGCCACCAGCCTTGGACAGGACGGAATGAATGAGCAGTTCTTC.

The sample holds many counts of this clonotype. The chain combines TRBV5-1 with TRBJ2-5; 8 positions agree with TRBD1. Unmatched junction bases numbered 4, after V lost 3 bases and J lost 3 bases. The CDR3 contains 14 residues. Germline CDR1 reads SGHRS; CDR2 reads YFSETQ. In nucleotides, the CDR3 is TGCGCCAGCAGCTCCGACAGGGGCGAAGAGACCCAGTACTTC. Translating gives CASSSDRGEETQYF.

This clonotype was seen a few times. J is TRBJ2-3 and V is TRBV11-2, with D perhaps assigned TRBD1 or TRBD2 (5 bases each). Germline V gene data show CDR1 as SGHAT and CDR2 as FQNNGV. The CDR3 is made up of 15 amino acids. Between the trimmed V and J ends, which lost 4 bases and 0 bases, there was a span of 11 bases. CDR3 sequence: CASSSYGASTDTQYF. The CDR3 bases are TGTGCCAGCAGCTCTTACGGGGCTAGCACAGATACGCAGTATTTT.

This clonotype was counted a few times. V usage is TRBV28 and J usage is TRBJ2-5; D is tentatively TRBD1 or TRBD2 (6 bases each). Trimming removed 1 base from V and 4 bases from J, with 16 bases in between. Germline V gene sequence: CDR1 MDHEN, CDR2 SYDVKM. This CDR3 is 16 amino acids long. Here the CDR3 reads CASSLLPGAIRETQYF. The CDR3 DNA reads as TGTGCCAGCAGTTTATTGCCGGGGGCAATCCGAGAGACCCAGTACTTC.

The table lists this clonotype with a few counts. The V call is TRBV19, the J call TRBJ2-2; no firm D call. The germline V and J ends were trimmed by 1 base and 4 bases, with 13 bases remaining between them. This CDR3 spans 16 amino acids. CDR1 is LNHDA, CDR2 SQIVND, per germline (reference sequence). The CDR3 sequence: CASSIGGPRSTGELFF. CDR3 DNA sequence: TGTGCCAGTAGTATAGGAGGACCGCGGAGCACCGGGGAGCTGTTTTTT.

This chain joins TRBV4-1 and TRBJ2-1, with 8 nucleotides matching TRBD1. This CDR3 is built from 18 residues. The V gene's germline CDR1 is MGHRA and CDR2 YSYEKL. V shed 2 bases and J 3 bases; nucleotides not matched to a gene: 12. The CDR3 sequence: CASSQRSWTGLYYNEQFF. DNA for the CDR3: TGCGCCAGCAGCCAAAGATCGTGGACAGGGCTTTACTACAATGAGCAGTTCTTC.

This clonotype has just a few counts. The chain employs TRBV20-1 and TRBJ2-4; no clear D gene. The germline CDR1 and CDR2 sequences are DFQATT and SNEGSKA (reference sequence). The CDR3 totals 13 residues. Trimming stripped 7 bases from V and 2 bases from J, with 12 bases between. The CDR3 reads CSVRTVPKNIQYF. The CDR3, as DNA: TGCAGTGTCAGGACGGTTCCCAAAAACATTCAGTACTTC.

This clonotype was counted between two and nine times. The rearrangement joins TRBV9 to TRBJ1-4; D unresolved. The CDR3 totals 16 residues. Germline CDR1 is SGDLS and CDR2 is YYNGEE. Trimming left V 2 bases short and J 0 bases short, with 11 bases between. The CDR3: CASSVDIYATNEKLFF. The CDR3, as DNA: TGTGCCAGCAGCGTTGACATATATGCAACTAATGAAAAACTGTTTTTT. Using reference TRBV9 and TRBJ1-4 for the parts outside the CDR3, the full variable domain is DSGVTQTPKHLITATGQRVTLRCSPRSGDLSVYWYQQSLDQGLQFLIQYYNGEERAKGNILERFSAQQFPDLHSELNLSSLELGDSALYFCASSVDIYATNEKLFFGSGTQLSVL.

The chain links TRBV20-1 to TRBJ2-7, with D perhaps TRBD1 or TRBD2 (6 bases each). The CDR3 totals 13 residues. Germline V gene sequence: CDR1 DFQATT, CDR2 SNEGSKA (reference sequence). V lost 6 bases and J lost 2, with 14 bases in between. CDR3 DNA: TGCAGTGCATTAGCGGACAGCGCCTACGAGCAGTACTTC. Its protein product is CSALADSAYEQYF.

This clonotype was seen more than once but under ten times. The chain couples TRBV15 to TRBJ1-2, with D possibly TRBD1 on 5 matching bases. Trimming removed 1 base from V and 6 bases from J, with 9 bases in between. From germline, CDR1 is LNHNV and CDR2 YYDKDF (reference sequence). The CDR3 spans 13 residues. CDR3 in DNA: TGTGCCACCAGCAGAGTCCGGGGGGATGGCTACACCTTC. Encoded protein: CATSRVRGDGYTF.

This clonotype has just a few counts. This chain uses TRBV15 with TRBJ2-1; tentatively, D is TRBD2 (6 bases). This CDR3 spans 17 amino acids. Germline CDR1 is LNHNV and CDR2 is YYDKDF (reference sequence). With 0 bases removed from V and 8 bases from J, the gap between germline ends came to 20 bases. In nucleotides, the CDR3 is TGTGCCACCAGCAGAGACCTAGCGACCCGCCGTCGCGATGAGCAGTTCTTC. This translates into CATSRDLATRRRDEQFF. Full variable domain (remainder filled in from reference TRBV15 and TRBJ2-1): DAMVIQNPRYQVTQFGKPVTLSCSQTLNHNVMYWYQQKSSQAPKLLFHYYDKDFNNEADTPDNFQSRRPNTSFCFLDIRSPGLGDTAMYLCATSRDLATRRRDEQFFGPGTRLTVL.

This clonotype has only a few counts. The chain carries TRBV10-1 and TRBJ2-2, with no clear D. V was shortened by 6 bases and J by 1 base, with 9 bases between the two germline ends. The CDR3 sequence is 14 residues long. Germline CDR1 reads WNHNN; CDR2 reads SYGVQD (reference sequence). The CDR3 loop reads CASRVTLNTGELFF. The CDR3 DNA is TGCGCCAGCAGGGTAACCCTGAACACCGGGGAGCTGTTTTTT.

The chain links TRBV11-3 to TRBJ2-1, with TRBD1 identical over 7 bases. This CDR3 is built from 14 residues. The V and J ends lost 5 bases and 6 bases, in that order; junction bases with no gene match: 7. The germline gives CDR1 SGHNT, CDR2 YENEEA. This CDR3 reads CASSSNTGANEQFF. In DNA form, the CDR3 reads TGTGCCAGCAGCAGTAACACAGGGGCCAATGAGCAGTTCTTC.

The J gene is TRBJ2-5, the V gene TRBV9; no firm D call. The CDR3 extends over 15 amino acids. From germline, CDR1 is SGDLS and CDR2 YYNGEE. V gave up 1 base and J gave up 1 base, with 11 bases separating them. The CDR3 sequence is CASSVSATPQETQYF. Here the CDR3 DNA reads TGTGCCAGCAGCGTAAGTGCGACCCCCCAAGAGACCCAGTACTTC.

The table lists this clonotype with a few counts. The gene calls are TRBV28 and TRBJ2-1; TRBD2 matches at 8 bases. V was pared by 8 bases and J by 4 bases, with 13 bases of the junction left unmatched. Per germline, CDR1 MDHEN and CDR2 SYDVKM. CDR3 length: 16 amino acids. In DNA form, the CDR3 reads TGTGCCAGCCTTACTCTAGCGGGTAACAGTTACAATGAGCAGTTCTTC. It is translated as CASLTLAGNSYNEQFF.

In this sample, this clonotype turned up many times. The CDR3 reads CASSLAGAGTDTQYF. The DNA of the CDR3 is TGTGCCAGCAGCTTAGCAGGAGCTGGCACAGATACGCAGTATTTT. The chain recombines TRBV5-4 with TRBJ2-3; D uncertain. Per the germline V gene, CDR1 is SGHNT and CDR2 is YYREEE (reference sequence). There are 15 residues in the CDR3. V was shortened by 2 bases and J by 1 base, with 11 bases between the two germline ends. Full variable domain (rest looked up from reference TRBV5-4 and TRBJ2-3): ETGVTQSPTHLIKTRGQQVTLRCSSQSGHNTVSWYQQALGQGPQFIFQYYREEENGRGNFPPRFSGLQFPNYSSELNVNALELDDSALYLCASSLAGAGTDTQYFGPGTRLTVL.

This clonotype was recorded at least ten times. The rearrangement joins TRBV6-5 to TRBJ2-7, with a weak D call TRBD2 (6 bases). The CDR3 is 16 amino acids. V lost 0 bases and J lost 3, with 15 bases in between. Per germline, CDR1 MNHEY and CDR2 SVGAGI. DNA for the CDR3: TGTGCCAGCAGTTACTCGATTGGAGGAGGGAACTACGAGCAGTACTTC. Residues: CASSYSIGGGNYEQYF.

At least ten counts were recorded for this clonotype. The chain couples TRBV12-3 or TRBV12-4 to TRBJ2-3; 10 nucleotides line up with TRBD1. The ends lost 5 bases at V and 3 bases at J; junction bases unmatched: 5. This CDR3 spans 15 amino acids. This CDR3 reads CASSRGQGWTDTQYF. The CDR3 coding sequence is TGTGCCAGCAGTCGGGGACAGGGGTGGACAGATACGCAGTATTTT.

The table lists this clonotype with a few counts. The rearrangement links TRBV25-1 to TRBJ1-4; 7 nucleotides align to TRBD1. Germline assignment: CDR1 MGHDK and CDR2 SYGVNS. The length of the CDR3 is 14 residues. J lost 4 bases, V lost 7 bases, and 6 bases had no gene match. The CDR3 region is CASNIRQGNEKLFF. In DNA, the CDR3 is TGTGCCAGCAATATAAGACAGGGTAATGAAAAACTGTTTTTT.

V gene TRBV4-1 combines with J gene TRBJ2-7; 8 bases align to TRBD1. The germline CDR1 and CDR2 sequences are MGHRA and YSYEKL. The ends lost 0 bases at V and 3 bases at J; junction bases unmatched: 7. This CDR3 is 16 amino acids long. CDR3 sequence (DNA): TGCGCCAGCAGCCAAGATGGGGGGACAGGATACTACGAGCAGTACTTC. Its translation is CASSQDGGTGYYEQYF.

The chain recombines TRBV7-2 with TRBJ1-1; 7 nucleotides line up with TRBD1. The CDR3 is 16 residues long. Germline loops: CDR1 SGHTA, CDR2 FQGNSA. V shed 0 bases and J 1 base; nucleotides not matched to a gene: 5. DNA of the CDR3: TGTGCCAGCAGCTTAGCACCGACAGGGAGGAACACTGAAGCTTTCTTT. Encoded protein: CASSLAPTGRNTEAFF.

The chain couples TRBV6-1 to TRBJ2-7, with D perhaps matching TRBD2 (5 bases). Germline CDR1 is MNHNS and CDR2 is SASEGT. V lost 6 bases to trimming and J lost 3 bases, with 15 bases between them. This CDR3 has 14 amino acids. In DNA form, the CDR3 reads TGTGCCAGCAGGGGGATCTCGGGATTCTACGAGCAGTACTTC. It is translated as CASRGISGFYEQYF.

This clonotype was seen more than once but under ten times. Written as DNA, the CDR3 is TGTGCCAGCTCACCATCGACAGGCACCAGGGAAGCTTTCTTT. This encodes CASSPSTGTREAFF. This rearrangement joins TRBV18 to TRBJ1-1; weak D call: TRBD1 (6 bases). V was shortened by 2 bases and J by 8 bases, with 15 bases between the two germline ends. The CDR3 runs to 14 residues. The V gene's germline CDR1 is KGHSH and CDR2 LQKENI.

This clonotype has at least ten counts. The rearrangement links TRBV11-1 to TRBJ2-3; 8 nucleotides match TRBD2. J was trimmed by 2 bases and V by 4 bases; bases with no gene match: 14. The CDR3 consists of 18 residues. Germline V gives CDR1 SGHAT, CDR2 FQDESV (reference sequence). CDR3 bases: TGTGCCAGCAGCTCCGGGGTAAAGCGGGGGCTCCCCACAGATACGCAGTATTTT. This codes for CASSSGVKRGLPTDTQYF.

V usage is TRBV20-1 and J usage is TRBJ1-5; the D gene is possibly TRBD1 (5 bases). The CDR3 contains 14 residues. Per germline, CDR1 DFQATT and CDR2 SNEGSKA (reference sequence). V lost 1 base, J lost 3 bases, and 10 bases lay in between. The CDR3 loop is CSARAGATNQPQHF. The CDR3 DNA reads TGCAGTGCTAGAGCCGGGGCCACCAATCAGCCCCAGCATTTT.